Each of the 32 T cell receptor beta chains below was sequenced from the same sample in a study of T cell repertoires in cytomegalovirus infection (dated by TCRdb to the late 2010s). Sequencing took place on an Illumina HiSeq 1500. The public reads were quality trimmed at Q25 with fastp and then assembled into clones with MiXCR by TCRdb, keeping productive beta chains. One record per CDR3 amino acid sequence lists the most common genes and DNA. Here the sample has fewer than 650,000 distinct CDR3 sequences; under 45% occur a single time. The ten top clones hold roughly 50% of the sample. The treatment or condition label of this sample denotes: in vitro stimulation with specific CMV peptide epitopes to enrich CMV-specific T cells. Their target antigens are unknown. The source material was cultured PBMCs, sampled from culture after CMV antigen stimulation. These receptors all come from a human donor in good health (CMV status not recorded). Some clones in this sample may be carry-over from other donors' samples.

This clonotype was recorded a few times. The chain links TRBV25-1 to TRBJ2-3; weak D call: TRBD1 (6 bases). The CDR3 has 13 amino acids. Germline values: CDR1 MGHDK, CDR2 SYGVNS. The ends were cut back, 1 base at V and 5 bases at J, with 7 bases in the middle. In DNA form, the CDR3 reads TGTGCCAGCAGTGAATTAGGGGGAGATACGCAGTATTTT. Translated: CASSELGGDTQYF.

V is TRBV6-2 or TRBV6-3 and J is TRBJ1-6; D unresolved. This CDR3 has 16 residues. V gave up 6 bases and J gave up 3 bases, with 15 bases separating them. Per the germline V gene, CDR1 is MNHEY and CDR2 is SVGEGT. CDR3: CASREPEKGYNSPLHF. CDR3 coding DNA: TGTGCCAGCAGGGAGCCAGAGAAAGGCTATAATTCACCCCTCCACTTT.

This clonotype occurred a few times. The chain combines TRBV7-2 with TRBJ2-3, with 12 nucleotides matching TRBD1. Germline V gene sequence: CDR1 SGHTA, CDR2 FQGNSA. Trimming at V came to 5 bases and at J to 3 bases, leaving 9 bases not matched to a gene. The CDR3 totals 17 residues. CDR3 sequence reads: CASSHRGTGGGTDTQYF. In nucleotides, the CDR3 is TGTGCCAGCAGCCACAGGGGGACAGGGGGCGGTACAGATACGCAGTATTTT.

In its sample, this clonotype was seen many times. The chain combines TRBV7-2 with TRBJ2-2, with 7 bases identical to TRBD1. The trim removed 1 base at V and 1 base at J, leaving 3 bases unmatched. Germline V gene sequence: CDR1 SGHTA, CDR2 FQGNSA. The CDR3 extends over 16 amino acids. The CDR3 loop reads CASSLVGTENTGELFF. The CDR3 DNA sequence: TGTGCCAGCAGCTTAGTCGGGACAGAGAACACCGGGGAGCTGTTTTTT. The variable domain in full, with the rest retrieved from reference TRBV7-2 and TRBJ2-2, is GAGVSQSPSNKVTEKGKDVELRCDPISGHTALYWYRQSLGQGLEFLIYFQGNSAPDKSGLPSDRFSAERTGGSVSTLTIQRTQQEDSAVYLCASSLVGTENTGELFFGEGSRLTVL.

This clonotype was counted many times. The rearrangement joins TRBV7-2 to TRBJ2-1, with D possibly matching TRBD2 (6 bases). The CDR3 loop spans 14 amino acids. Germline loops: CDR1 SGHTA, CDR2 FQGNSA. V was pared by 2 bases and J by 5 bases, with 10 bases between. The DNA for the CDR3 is TGTGCCAGCAGCTTAATGCGGGGCGACAATGAGCAGTTCTTC. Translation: CASSLMRGDNEQFF.

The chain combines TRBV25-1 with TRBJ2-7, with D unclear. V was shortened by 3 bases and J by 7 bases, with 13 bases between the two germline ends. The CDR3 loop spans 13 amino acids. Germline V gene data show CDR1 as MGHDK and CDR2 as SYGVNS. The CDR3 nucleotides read TGTGCCAGCAGTGATCGGGCAGCTTGGGAGCAGTACTTC. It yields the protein CASSDRAAWEQYF.

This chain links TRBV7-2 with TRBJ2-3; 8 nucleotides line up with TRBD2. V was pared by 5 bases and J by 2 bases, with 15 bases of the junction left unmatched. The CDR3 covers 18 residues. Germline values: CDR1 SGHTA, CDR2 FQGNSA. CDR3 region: CASSPRGSSGPDTDTQYF. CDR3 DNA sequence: TGTGCCAGCAGCCCGAGGGGGTCTAGCGGGCCAGACACAGATACGCAGTATTTT.

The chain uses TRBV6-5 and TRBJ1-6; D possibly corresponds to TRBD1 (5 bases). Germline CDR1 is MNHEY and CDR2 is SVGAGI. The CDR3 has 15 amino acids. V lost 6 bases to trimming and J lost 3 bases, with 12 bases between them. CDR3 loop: CASRKNRNYNSPLHF. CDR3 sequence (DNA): TGTGCCAGCAGAAAAAACAGGAACTATAATTCACCCCTCCACTTT.

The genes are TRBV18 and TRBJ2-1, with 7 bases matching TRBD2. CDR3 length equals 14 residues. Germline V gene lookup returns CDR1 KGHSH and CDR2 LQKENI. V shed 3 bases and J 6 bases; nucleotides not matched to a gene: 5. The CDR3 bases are TGTGCCAGCTCACCCGCACTAGCGAGCAATGAGCAGTTCTTC. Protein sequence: CASSPALASNEQFF.

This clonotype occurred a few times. CDR3 sequence reads: CSVAGQDAEAFF. The CDR3 DNA reads as TGCAGCGTTGCCGGACAGGACGCTGAAGCTTTCTTT. The rearrangement joins TRBV29-1 to TRBJ1-1, with 7 bases that match TRBD1. J gave up 6 bases and V 4 bases, and 5 bases lay outside the gene matches. CDR1 is SQVTM, CDR2 ANQGSEA, per germline. This CDR3 comprises 12 residues.

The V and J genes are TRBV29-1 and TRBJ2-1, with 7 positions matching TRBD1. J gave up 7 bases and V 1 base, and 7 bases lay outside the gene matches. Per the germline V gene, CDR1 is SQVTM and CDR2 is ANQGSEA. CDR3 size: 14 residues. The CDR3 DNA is TGCAGCGTTGAAGGCTGGACAGGAAGGAATGAGCAGTTCTTC. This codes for CSVEGWTGRNEQFF.

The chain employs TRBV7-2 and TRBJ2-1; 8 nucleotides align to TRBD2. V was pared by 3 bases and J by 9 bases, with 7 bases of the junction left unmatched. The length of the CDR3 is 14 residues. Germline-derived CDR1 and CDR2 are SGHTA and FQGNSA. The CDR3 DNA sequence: TGTGCCAGCAGCTTGGGACTAGATACGAGTGAGCAGTTCTTC. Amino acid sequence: CASSLGLDTSEQFF.

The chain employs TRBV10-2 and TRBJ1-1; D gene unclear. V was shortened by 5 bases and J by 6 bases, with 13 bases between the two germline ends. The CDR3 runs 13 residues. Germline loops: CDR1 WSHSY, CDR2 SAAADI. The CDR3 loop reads CASSPVSGSEAFF. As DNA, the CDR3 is TGCGCCAGCAGTCCCGTGTCGGGGTCTGAAGCTTTCTTT.

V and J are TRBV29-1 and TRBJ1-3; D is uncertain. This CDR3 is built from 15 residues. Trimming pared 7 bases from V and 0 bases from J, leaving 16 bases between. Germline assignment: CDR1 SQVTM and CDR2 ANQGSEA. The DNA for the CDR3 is TGCAGCGCCCGGGCGGGCTCCAACTCTGGAAACACCATATATTTT. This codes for CSARAGSNSGNTIYF.

The CDR3 is CSATNQGAGYGYTF. The CDR3 nucleotides are TGCAGTGCTACAAATCAGGGGGCAGGCTATGGCTACACCTTC. The chain links TRBV20-1 to TRBJ1-2; TRBD1 agrees at 8 bases. Germline-derived CDR1 and CDR2 are DFQATT and SNEGSKA (reference sequence). There are 14 residues in the CDR3. The junction had 8 bases not matched to a gene; V was cut back by 4 bases and J by 4 bases.

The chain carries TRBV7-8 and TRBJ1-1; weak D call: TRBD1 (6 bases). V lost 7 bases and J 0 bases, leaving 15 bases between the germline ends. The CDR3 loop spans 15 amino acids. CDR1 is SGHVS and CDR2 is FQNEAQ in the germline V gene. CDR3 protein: CASINTGPLNTEAFF. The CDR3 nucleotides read TGTGCCAGCATCAATACAGGGCCGTTGAACACTGAAGCTTTCTTT.

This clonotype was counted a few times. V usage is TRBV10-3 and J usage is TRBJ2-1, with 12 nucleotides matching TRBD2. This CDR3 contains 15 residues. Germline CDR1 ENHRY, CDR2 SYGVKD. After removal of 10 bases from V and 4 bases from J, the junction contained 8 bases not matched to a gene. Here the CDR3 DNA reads TGTGCCACGGACTCTAGCGGGGGGGTTTACAATGAGCAGTTCTTC. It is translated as CATDSSGGVYNEQFF.

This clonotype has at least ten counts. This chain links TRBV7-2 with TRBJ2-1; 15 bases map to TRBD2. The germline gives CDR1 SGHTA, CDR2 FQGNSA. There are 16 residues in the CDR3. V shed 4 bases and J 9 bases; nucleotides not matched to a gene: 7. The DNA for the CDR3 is TGTGCCAGCAGCTCCAGGACTAGCGGGAGGGCCGGTGAGCAGTTCTTC. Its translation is CASSSRTSGRAGEQFF.

The CDR3 reads CASSPTQPAGGRYNEQFF. In DNA, the CDR3 is TGTGCCAGCTCACCAACTCAGCCGGCGGGAGGGCGCTACAATGAGCAGTTCTTC. This chain links TRBV18 with TRBJ2-1, with 9 bases lining up with TRBD2. The CDR3 loop spans 18 amino acids. Germline CDR1 reads KGHSH; CDR2 reads LQKENI. V shed 2 bases and J 3 bases; nucleotides not matched to a gene: 11.

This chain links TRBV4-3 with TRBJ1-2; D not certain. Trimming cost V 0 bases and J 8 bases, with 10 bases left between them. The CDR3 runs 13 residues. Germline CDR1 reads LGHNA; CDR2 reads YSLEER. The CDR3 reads CASSQEEGGGYTF. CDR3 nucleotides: TGCGCCAGCAGCCAAGAGGAGGGAGGAGGCTACACCTTC.

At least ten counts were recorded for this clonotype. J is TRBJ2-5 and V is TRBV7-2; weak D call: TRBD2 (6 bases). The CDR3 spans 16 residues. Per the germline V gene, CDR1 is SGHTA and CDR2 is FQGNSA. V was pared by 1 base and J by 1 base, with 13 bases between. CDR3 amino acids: CASSLGSGGPQETQYF. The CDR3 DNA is TGTGCCAGCAGCTTAGGTAGCGGAGGTCCCCAAGAGACCCAGTACTTC. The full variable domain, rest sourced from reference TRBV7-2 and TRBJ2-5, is GAGVSQSPSNKVTEKGKDVELRCDPISGHTALYWYRQSLGQGLEFLIYFQGNSAPDKSGLPSDRFSAERTGGSVSTLTIQRTQQEDSAVYLCASSLGSGGPQETQYFGPGTRLLVL.

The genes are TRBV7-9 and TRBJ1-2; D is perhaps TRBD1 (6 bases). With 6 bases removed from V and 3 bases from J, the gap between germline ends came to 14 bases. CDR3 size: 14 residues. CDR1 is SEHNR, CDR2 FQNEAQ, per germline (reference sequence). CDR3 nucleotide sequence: TGTGCCAGCAGTACAGGGATCTTGGACTATGGCTACACCTTC. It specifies CASSTGILDYGYTF.

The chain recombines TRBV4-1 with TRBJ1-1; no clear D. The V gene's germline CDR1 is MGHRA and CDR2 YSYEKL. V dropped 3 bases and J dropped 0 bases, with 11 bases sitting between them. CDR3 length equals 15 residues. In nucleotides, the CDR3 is TGCGCCAGCAGCCAGTTTGGGCCGGTGAACACTGAAGCTTTCTTT. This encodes CASSQFGPVNTEAFF.

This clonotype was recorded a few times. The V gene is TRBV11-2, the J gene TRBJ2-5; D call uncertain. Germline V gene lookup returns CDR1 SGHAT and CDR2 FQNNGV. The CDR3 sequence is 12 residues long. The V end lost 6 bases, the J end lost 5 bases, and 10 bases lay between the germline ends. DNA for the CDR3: TGTGCCAGCAGGAAGGTTGGCGAGACCCAGTACTTC. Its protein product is CASRKVGETQYF.

In DNA, the CDR3 is TGTGCCAGCAGCTGGTTCCAGGCGAACACCGGGGAGCTGTTTTTT. Residues: CASSWFQANTGELFF. The rearrangement uses TRBV5-6 and TRBJ2-2; D unresolved. The CDR3 totals 15 residues. V lost 3 bases and J 0 bases, leaving 9 bases between the germline ends. Germline CDR1 reads SGHDT; CDR2 reads YYEEEE. Looking up the rest from reference TRBV5-6 and TRBJ2-2 gives the full variable domain: DAGVTQSPTHLIKTRGQQVTLRCSPKSGHDTVSWYQQALGQGPQFIFQYYEEEERQRGNFPDRFSGHQFPNYSSELNVNALLLGDSALYLCASSWFQANTGELFFGEGSRLTVL.

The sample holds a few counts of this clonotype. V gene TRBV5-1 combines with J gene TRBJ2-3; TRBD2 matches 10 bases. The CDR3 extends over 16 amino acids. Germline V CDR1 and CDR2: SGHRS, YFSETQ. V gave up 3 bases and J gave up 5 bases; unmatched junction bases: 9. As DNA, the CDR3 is TGCGCCAGCAGCTCGCCTAGCGGGAGAACGGTAGATACGCAGTATTTT. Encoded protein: CASSSPSGRTVDTQYF.

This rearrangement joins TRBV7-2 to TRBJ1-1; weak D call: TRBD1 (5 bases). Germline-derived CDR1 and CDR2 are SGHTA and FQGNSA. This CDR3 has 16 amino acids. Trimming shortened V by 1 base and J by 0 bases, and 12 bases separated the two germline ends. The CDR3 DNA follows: TGTGCCAGCAGCTTAGAGTATGCAGGGTTGAACACTGAAGCTTTCTTT. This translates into CASSLEYAGLNTEAFF.

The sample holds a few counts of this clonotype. For the CDR3, the DNA is TGTGCCAGCAGCTTTAGCACTAGCTCCTACGAGCAGTACTTC. Amino acids: CASSFSTSSYEQYF. This chain joins TRBV7-2 and TRBJ2-7; a weak D match, TRBD2 (5 bases). Germline assignment: CDR1 SGHTA and CDR2 FQGNSA. This CDR3 comprises 14 residues. Trimming pared 3 bases from V and 0 bases from J, leaving 9 bases between.

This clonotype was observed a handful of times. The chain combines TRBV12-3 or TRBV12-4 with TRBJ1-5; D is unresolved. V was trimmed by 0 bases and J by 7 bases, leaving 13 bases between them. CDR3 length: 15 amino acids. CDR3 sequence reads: CASSLAVGPLQPQHF. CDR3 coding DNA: TGTGCCAGCAGTTTAGCCGTGGGTCCTCTGCAGCCCCAGCATTTT.

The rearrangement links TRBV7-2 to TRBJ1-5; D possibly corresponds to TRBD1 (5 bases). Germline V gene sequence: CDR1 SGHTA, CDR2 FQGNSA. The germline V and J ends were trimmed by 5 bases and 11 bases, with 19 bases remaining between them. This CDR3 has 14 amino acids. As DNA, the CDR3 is TGTGCCAGCAGCCTAGGGCCCCAGCGCAGGGCCCAGCATTTT. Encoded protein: CASSLGPQRRAQHF.

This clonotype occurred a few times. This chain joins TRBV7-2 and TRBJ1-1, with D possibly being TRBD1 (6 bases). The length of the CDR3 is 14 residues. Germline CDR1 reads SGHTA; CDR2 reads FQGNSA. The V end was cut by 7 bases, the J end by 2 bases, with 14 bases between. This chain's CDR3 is CASTPPGANTEAFF. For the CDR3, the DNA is TGTGCCAGCACCCCCCCAGGGGCCAACACTGAAGCTTTCTTT.

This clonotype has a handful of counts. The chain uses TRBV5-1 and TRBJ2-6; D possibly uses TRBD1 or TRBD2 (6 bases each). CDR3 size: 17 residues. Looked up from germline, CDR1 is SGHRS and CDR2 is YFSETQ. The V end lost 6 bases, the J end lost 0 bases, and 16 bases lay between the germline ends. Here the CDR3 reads CASTLPGGHSGANVLTF. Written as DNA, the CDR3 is TGCGCCAGCACCCTTCCCGGGGGCCACTCTGGGGCCAACGTCCTGACTTTC.